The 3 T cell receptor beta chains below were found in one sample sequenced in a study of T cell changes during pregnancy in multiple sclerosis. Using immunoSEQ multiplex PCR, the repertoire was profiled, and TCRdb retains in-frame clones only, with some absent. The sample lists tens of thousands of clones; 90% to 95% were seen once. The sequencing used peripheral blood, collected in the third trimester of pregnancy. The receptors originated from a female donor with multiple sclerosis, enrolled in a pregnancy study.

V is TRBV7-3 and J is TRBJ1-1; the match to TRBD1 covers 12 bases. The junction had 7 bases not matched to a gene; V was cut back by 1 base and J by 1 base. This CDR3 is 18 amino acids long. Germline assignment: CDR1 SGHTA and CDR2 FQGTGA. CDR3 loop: CASSLMGTGGPSNTEAFF. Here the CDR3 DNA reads TGTGCCAGCAGCTTAATGGGGACAGGGGGCCCCTCGAACACTGAAGCTTTCTTT.

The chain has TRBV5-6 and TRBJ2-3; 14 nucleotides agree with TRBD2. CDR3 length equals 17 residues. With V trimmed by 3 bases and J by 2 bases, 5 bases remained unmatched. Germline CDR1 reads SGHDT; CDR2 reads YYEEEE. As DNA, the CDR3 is TGTGCCAGCAGCTCGGGACTAGCGGGAGAGCACACAGATACGCAGTATTTT. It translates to CASSSGLAGEHTDTQYF. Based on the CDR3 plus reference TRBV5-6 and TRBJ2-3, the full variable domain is DAGVTQSPTHLIKTRGQQVTLRCSPKSGHDTVSWYQQALGQGPQFIFQYYEEEERQRGNFPDRFSGHQFPNYSSELNVNALLLGDSALYLCASSSGLAGEHTDTQYFGPGTRLTVL.

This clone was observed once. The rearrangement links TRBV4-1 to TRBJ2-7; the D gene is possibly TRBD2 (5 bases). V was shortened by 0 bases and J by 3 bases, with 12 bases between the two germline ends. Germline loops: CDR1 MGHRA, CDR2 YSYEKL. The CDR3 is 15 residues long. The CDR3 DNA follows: TGCGCCAGCAGCCAAGATAGTAGCGCCTACTACGAGCAGTACTTC. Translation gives CASSQDSSAYYEQYF.